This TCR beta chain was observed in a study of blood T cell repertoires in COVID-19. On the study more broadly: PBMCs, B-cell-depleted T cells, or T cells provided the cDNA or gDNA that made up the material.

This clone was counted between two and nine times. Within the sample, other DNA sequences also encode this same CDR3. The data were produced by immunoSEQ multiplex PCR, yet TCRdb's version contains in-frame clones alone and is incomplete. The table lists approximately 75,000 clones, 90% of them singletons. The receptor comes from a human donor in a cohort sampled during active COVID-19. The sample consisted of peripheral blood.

CDR3 bases: TGTGCCAGCAGCCTGACAGGCTCTACAGATACGCAGTATTTT. Residues: CASSLTGSTDTQYF. V usage is TRBV7-9 and J usage is TRBJ2-3; a weak D match, TRBD1 (6 bases). The CDR3 contains 14 residues. The germline gives CDR1 SEHNR, CDR2 FQNEAQ (reference sequence). Trimming pared 5 bases from V and 3 bases from J, leaving 12 bases between.